This T cell receptor beta chain was captured by sequencing in a study of blood T cell repertoires in COVID-19. Across the whole study: From the United States, Italy and Spain came samples of acute and convalescent COVID-19. Sources were T cells, B-cell-depleted T cells, or PBMCs; the material itself was cDNA or gDNA.

The CDR3 consists of 15 residues. The germline CDR1 and CDR2 sequences are MGHDK and SYGVNS. J gave up 6 bases and V 5 bases, and 11 bases lay outside the gene matches. Original processing notes: It was from reference gene primer amplification that nucleated cell counts were estimated. This table comes from immunoSEQ multiplex PCR, and its TCRdb copy is limited to in-frame clones, with some not included. That table furnishes V, J and clone size, whereas the DNA furnished D and trimming. The repertoire holds 310,000 or so clones, around 88% seen once, with about 1.7% in the top ten. This clonotype originated in a woman between 45 and 60 years old with acute or convalescent COVID-19. This chain links TRBV25-1 with TRBJ2-3; 7 bases are a match to TRBD2. Sequenced input: peripheral blood. In nucleotides, the CDR3 is TGTGCCAGCAGTTTCTCACGGGGGGTAGGGGATACGCAGTATTTT. Translated, it gives CASSFSRGVGDTQYF.